This T cell receptor (beta chain) was identified in a study of cytomegalovirus exposure and HLA in healthy donors. The CDR3 totals 16 residues. V was pared by 1 base and J by 5 bases, with 15 bases between. The germline V gene has CDR1 MGHRA and CDR2 YSYEKL. The study ran its PCR with 60 Vbeta and 13 Jbeta primers. The protocol was immunoSEQ multiplex PCR, while the TCRdb copy is restricted to in-frame clones and leaves out a portion. This sample contains 140,000 to 150,000 clones. Sequenced: PBMCs. The receptor was derived from a woman in her forties or fifties in good health and CMV-seronegative. The V call is TRBV4-1, the J call TRBJ1-3, with D possibly TRBD1 on 6 matching bases. CDR3 DNA sequence: TGCGCCAGCAGCCAAGTTTGGCAGGGGTCGAGAAACACCATATATTTT. It encodes CASSQVWQGSRNTIYF.